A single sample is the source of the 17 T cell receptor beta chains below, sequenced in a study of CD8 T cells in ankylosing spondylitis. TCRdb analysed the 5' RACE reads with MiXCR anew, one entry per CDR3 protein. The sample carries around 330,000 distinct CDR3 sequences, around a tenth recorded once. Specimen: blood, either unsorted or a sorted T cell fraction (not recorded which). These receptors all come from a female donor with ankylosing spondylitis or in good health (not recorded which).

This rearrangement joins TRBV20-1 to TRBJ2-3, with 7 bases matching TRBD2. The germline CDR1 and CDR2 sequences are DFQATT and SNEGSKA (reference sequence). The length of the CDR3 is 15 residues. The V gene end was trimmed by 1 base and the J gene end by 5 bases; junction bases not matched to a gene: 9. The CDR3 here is CSARVDAGVIDTQYF. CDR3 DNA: TGCAGTGCTAGAGTAGATGCGGGAGTTATAGATACGCAGTATTTT.

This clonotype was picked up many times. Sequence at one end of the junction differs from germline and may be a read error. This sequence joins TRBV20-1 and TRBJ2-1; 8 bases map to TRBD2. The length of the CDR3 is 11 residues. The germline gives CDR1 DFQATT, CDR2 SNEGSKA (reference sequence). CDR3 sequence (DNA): TGCAGTGCTGGTAGCGGGGCACCTTTCATCTTC. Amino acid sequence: CSAGSGAPFIF.

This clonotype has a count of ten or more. The CDR3 sequence: CSARIQSYGYTF. The CDR3 DNA is TGCAGTGCTAGAATACAGAGCTATGGCTACACCTTC. The chain employs TRBV20-1 and TRBJ1-2; D is unclear. Germline CDR1 reads DFQATT; CDR2 reads SNEGSKA (reference sequence). The CDR3 runs to 12 residues. Trimming stripped 2 bases from V and 4 bases from J, with 8 bases between.

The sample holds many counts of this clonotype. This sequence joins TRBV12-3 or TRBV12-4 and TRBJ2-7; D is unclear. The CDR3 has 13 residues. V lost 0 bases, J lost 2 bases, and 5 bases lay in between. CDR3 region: CASSLAQPYEQYF. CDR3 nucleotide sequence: TGTGCCAGCAGTTTAGCGCAACCCTACGAGCAGTACTTC.

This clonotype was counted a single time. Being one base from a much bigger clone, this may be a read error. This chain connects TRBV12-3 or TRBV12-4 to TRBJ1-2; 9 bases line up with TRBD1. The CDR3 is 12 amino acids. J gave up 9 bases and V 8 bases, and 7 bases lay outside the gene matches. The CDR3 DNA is TGTGCCAGCGAGGGACAGGGTCACAGCTACACCTTC. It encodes CASEGQGHSYTF.

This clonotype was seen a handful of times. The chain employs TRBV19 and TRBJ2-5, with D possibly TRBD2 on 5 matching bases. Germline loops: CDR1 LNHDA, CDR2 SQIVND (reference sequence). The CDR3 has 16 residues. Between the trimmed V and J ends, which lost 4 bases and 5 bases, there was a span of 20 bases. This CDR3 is CASSTSGLGRMETQYF. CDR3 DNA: TGTGCCAGTAGTACCTCCGGACTGGGAAGGATGGAGACCCAGTACTTC. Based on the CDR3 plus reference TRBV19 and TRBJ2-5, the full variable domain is DGGITQSPKYLFRKEGQNVTLSCEQNLNHDAMYWYRQDPGQGLRLIYYSQIVNDFQKGDIAEGYSVSREKKESFPLTVTSAQKNPTAFYLCASSTSGLGRMETQYFGPGTRLLVL.

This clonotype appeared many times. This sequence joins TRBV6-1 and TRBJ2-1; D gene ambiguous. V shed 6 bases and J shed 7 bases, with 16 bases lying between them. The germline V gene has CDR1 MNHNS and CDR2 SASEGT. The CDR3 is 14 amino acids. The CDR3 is CASRDRSKGNEQFF. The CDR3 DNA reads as TGTGCCAGCAGGGATAGAAGTAAGGGTAATGAGCAGTTCTTC.

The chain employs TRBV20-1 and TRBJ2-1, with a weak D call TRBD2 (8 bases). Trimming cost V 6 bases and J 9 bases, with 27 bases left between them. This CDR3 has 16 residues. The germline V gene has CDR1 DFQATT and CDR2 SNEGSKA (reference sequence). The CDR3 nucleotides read TGCAGTGCACGGAGGGGGCCGGGACTAGAAGAGGTTGAGCAGTTCTTC. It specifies CSARRGPGLEEVEQFF.

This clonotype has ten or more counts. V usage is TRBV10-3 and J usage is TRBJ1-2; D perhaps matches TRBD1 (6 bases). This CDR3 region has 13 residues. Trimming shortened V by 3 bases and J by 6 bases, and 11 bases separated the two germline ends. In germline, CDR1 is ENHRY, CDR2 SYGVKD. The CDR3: CAISDSGADGYTF. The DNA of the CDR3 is TGTGCCATCAGTGACTCAGGGGCGGATGGCTACACCTTC.

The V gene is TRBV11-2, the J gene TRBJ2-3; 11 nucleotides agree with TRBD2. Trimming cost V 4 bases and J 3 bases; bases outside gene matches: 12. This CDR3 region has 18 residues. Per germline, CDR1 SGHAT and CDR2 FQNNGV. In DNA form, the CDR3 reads TGTGCCAGCAGCTCCCCTAGCGGGAGGAGGTCTGAAACAGATACGCAGTATTTT. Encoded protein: CASSSPSGRRSETDTQYF.

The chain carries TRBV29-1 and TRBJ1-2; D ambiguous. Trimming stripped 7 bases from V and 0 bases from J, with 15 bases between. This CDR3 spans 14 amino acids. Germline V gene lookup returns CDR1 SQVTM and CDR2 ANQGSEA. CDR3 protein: CSGAHGVTNYGYTF. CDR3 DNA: TGCAGCGGCGCCCATGGGGTTACTAACTATGGCTACACCTTC. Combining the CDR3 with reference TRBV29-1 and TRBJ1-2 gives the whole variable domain SAVISQKPSRDICQRGTSLTIQCQVDSQVTMMFWYRQQPGQSLTLIATANQGSEATYESGFVIDKFPISRPNLTFSTLTVSNMSPEDSSIYLCSGAHGVTNYGYTFGSGTRLTVV.

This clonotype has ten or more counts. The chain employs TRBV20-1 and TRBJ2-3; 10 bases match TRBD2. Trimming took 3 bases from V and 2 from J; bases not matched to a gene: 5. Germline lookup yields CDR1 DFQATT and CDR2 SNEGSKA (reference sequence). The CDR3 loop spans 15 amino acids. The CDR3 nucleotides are TGCAGTGCTAGCGGGCTAGCGGGGGTCACAGATACGCAGTATTTT. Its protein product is CSASGLAGVTDTQYF.

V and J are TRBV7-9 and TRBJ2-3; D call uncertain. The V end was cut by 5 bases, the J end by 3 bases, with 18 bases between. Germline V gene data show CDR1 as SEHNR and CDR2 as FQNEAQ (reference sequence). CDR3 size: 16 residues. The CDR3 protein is CASSPRRVELTDTQYF. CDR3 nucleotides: TGTGCCAGCAGCCCACGTAGGGTGGAGCTGACAGATACGCAGTATTTT.

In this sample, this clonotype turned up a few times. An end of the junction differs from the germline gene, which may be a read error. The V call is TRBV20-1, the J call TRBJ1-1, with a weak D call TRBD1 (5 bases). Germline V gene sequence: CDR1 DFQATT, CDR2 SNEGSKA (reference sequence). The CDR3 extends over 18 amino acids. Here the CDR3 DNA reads TGCTGTGCTAGAGATCTGAGAAAGGTGGGGGGGTTGGTCACTGAAGCTTTCTTT. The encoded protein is CCARDLRKVGGLVTEAFF.

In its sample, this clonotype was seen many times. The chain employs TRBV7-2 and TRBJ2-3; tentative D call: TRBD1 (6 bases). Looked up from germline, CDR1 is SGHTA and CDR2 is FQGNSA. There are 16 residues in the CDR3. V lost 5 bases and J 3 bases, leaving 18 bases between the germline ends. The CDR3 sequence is CASSPGQRGITDTQYF. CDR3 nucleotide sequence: TGTGCCAGCAGCCCCGGACAGCGAGGGATTACAGATACGCAGTATTTT. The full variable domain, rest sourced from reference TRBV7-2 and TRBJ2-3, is GAGVSQSPSNKVTEKGKDVELRCDPISGHTALYWYRQSLGQGLEFLIYFQGNSAPDKSGLPSDRFSAERTGGSVSTLTIQRTQQEDSAVYLCASSPGQRGITDTQYFGPGTRLTVL.

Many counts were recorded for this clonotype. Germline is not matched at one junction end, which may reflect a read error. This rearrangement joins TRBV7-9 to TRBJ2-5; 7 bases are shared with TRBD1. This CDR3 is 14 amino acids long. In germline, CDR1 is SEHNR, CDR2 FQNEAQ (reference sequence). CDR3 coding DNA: TGTGCCAGCAGCCGACAGGGATCGGGGAACACCCAATACTTC. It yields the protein CASSRQGSGNTQYF.

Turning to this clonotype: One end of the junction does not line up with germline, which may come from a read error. CDR3 region: CASNLGGTLAYNEQFF. The CDR3 nucleotides read TGTGCCAGCAACTTGGGGGGTACCTTGGCCTACAATGAGCAGTTCTTC. The chain carries TRBV5-6 and TRBJ2-1; possibly TRBD2 for D (6 bases). CDR1 is SGHDT, CDR2 YYEEEE, per germline. The CDR3 is 16 residues long.